Shown below are 28 T cell receptor beta chains from a single sample sequenced in a study of blood T cell repertoires in COVID-19. Measured with immunoSEQ multiplex PCR; TCRdb has only the in-frame clones, and not every one. The sample lists 160,000 or so clones, approximately 84% occurring once. The sequenced sample consisted of peripheral blood. The receptors originated from a woman aged 45-60 years with COVID-19, enrolled during active disease.

The V call is TRBV2, the J call TRBJ2-2, with D maybe TRBD2 (6 bases). The CDR3 is 15 amino acids. With 5 bases removed from V and 6 bases from J, the gap between germline ends came to 16 bases. Germline V gene lookup returns CDR1 SNHLY and CDR2 FYNNEI. The CDR3, as DNA: TGTGCCAGCAGTAGTCGGTGGGGGGAAGCCGGGGAGCTGTTTTTT. Its protein is CASSSRWGEAGELFF.

In nucleotides, the CDR3 is TGTGCCAGCAGCGGTGAGGGTAGGACCAAAAACATTCAGTACTTC. It encodes CASSGEGRTKNIQYF. The V and J genes are TRBV2 and TRBJ2-4; tentatively, D is TRBD2 (5 bases). Per the germline V gene, CDR1 is SNHLY and CDR2 is FYNNEI. This CDR3 has 15 amino acids. Trimming removed 6 bases at V and 2 bases at J, with 14 bases between.

A single count supports this clone. This sequence joins TRBV2 and TRBJ2-7; perhaps TRBD1 as D (5 bases). From germline, CDR1 is SNHLY and CDR2 FYNNEI. The CDR3 loop spans 14 amino acids. V was shortened by 6 bases and J by 1 base, with 13 bases between the two germline ends. The CDR3 loop is CASRPTGSSYEQYF. CDR3 sequence (DNA): TGTGCCAGCAGACCCACAGGTAGTTCCTACGAGCAGTACTTC.

The chain couples TRBV14 to TRBJ1-6; a weak D match, TRBD1 (5 bases). Trimming left V 4 bases short and J 6 bases short, with 10 bases between. The CDR3 length is 14 residues. Germline CDR1 SGHDN, CDR2 FVKESK. The CDR3: CASSLGVSNSPLHF. CDR3 DNA: TGTGCCAGCAGCCTAGGGGTATCTAATTCACCCCTCCACTTT.

The chain uses TRBV28 and TRBJ2-7; a weak D match, TRBD1 (5 bases). The CDR3 runs 15 residues. The V gene's germline CDR1 is MDHEN and CDR2 SYDVKM. V was cut by 3 bases and J by 5 bases, with 17 bases left in between. CDR3 amino acids: CASSFSPPGRDEQYF. The CDR3 DNA is TGTGCCAGCAGTTTTTCCCCACCTGGCAGGGACGAGCAGTACTTC.

The genes are TRBV19 and TRBJ2-7, with 7 bases fitting TRBD1. The germline V gene has CDR1 LNHDA and CDR2 SQIVND (reference sequence). The CDR3 is 13 residues long. The V gene end was trimmed by 6 bases and the J gene end by 1 base; junction bases not matched to a gene: 3. In DNA, the CDR3 is TGTGCCAGTAGCCGGGGACAGTCCTACGAGCAGTACTTC. Its protein is CASSRGQSYEQYF.

The chain has TRBV11-3 and TRBJ1-2, with TRBD1 matching over 8 bases. J lost 4 bases, V lost 1 base, and 11 bases had no gene match. CDR1 is SGHNT and CDR2 is YENEEA in the germline V gene. This CDR3 spans 17 amino acids. The CDR3 loop reads CASSLVWDRCVGYGYTF. The CDR3 DNA follows: TGTGCCAGCAGCTTAGTTTGGGACAGGTGTGTCGGCTATGGCTACACCTTC.

The V and J genes are TRBV27 and TRBJ1-1; D is unresolved. Germline CDR1 is MNHEY and CDR2 is SMNVEV (reference sequence). V was shortened by 3 bases and J by 3 bases, with 8 bases between the two germline ends. This CDR3 contains 13 residues. CDR3: CASSLIGDTEAFF. The DNA for the CDR3 is TGTGCCAGCAGTTTGATCGGGGACACTGAAGCTTTCTTT.

The V and J genes are TRBV6-1 and TRBJ2-2; 10 positions match TRBD1. The CDR3 sequence is 16 residues long. With 4 bases clipped from V and 5 bases from J, the junction kept 7 bases outside the gene matches. Germline V lookup: CDR1 MNHNS, CDR2 SASEGT. For the CDR3, the DNA is TGTGCCAGCAGTGCCAGACAGGGGGCGCCGACCGGGGAGCTGTTTTTT. Amino acid sequence: CASSARQGAPTGELFF.

This chain uses TRBV4-1 with TRBJ2-7; possible D gene TRBD2, 5 bases. Trimming stripped 0 bases from V and 4 bases from J, with 7 bases between. The CDR3 runs to 13 residues. Germline V gene sequence: CDR1 MGHRA, CDR2 YSYEKL. CDR3 sequence reads: CASSQDGGYEQYF. For the CDR3, the DNA is TGCGCCAGCAGCCAAGATGGAGGTTACGAGCAGTACTTC.

The CDR3 spells CASSVGGGSTDTQYF. Here the CDR3 DNA reads TGTGCCAGCAGCGTAGGAGGGGGTAGCACAGATACGCAGTATTTT. This sequence joins TRBV9 and TRBJ2-3; a weak D match, TRBD1 (6 bases). The V end lost 0 bases, the J end lost 0 bases, and 8 bases lay between the germline ends. CDR3 length equals 15 residues. CDR1 is SGDLS, CDR2 YYNGEE, per germline.

The chain has TRBV9 and TRBJ1-2; D is perhaps TRBD1 (6 bases). CDR3 length: 13 residues. The V gene's germline CDR1 is SGDLS and CDR2 YYNGEE. Between the trimmed V and J ends, which lost 4 bases and 7 bases, there was a span of 14 bases. The CDR3 sequence is CASSSTGLGGYTF. The DNA for the CDR3 is TGTGCCAGCAGCAGCACAGGGCTTGGTGGCTACACCTTC.

The chain carries TRBV12-5 and TRBJ2-1; 7 bases agree with TRBD1. This CDR3 comprises 13 residues. The trim removed 6 bases at V and 7 bases at J, leaving 6 bases unmatched. Germline CDR1 is LGHNT and CDR2 is FRNRAP. The CDR3 region is CASGQGVENEQFF. The CDR3 bases are TGTGCTAGTGGGCAGGGGGTAGAAAATGAGCAGTTCTTC.

The chain employs TRBV19 and TRBJ2-7, with D maybe TRBD1 (5 bases). CDR1 and CDR2 from the germline V gene are LNHDA and SQIVND (reference sequence). Trimming left V 4 bases short and J 1 base short, with 14 bases between. CDR3 length: 15 residues. This CDR3 reads CASSSPGKSSYEQYF. The CDR3 nucleotides are TGTGCCAGTAGTAGCCCAGGGAAGTCTTCCTACGAGCAGTACTTC. Full variable domain (outside the CDR3, taken from reference TRBV19 and TRBJ2-7): DGGITQSPKYLFRKEGQNVTLSCEQNLNHDAMYWYRQDPGQGLRLIYYSQIVNDFQKGDIAEGYSVSREKKESFPLTVTSAQKNPTAFYLCASSSPGKSSYEQYFGPGTRLTVT.

The V and J genes are TRBV4-2 and TRBJ2-7, with D perhaps TRBD2 (6 bases). Germline CDR1 reads LGHNA; CDR2 reads YNFKEQ. V lost 1 base, J lost 7 bases, and 11 bases lay in between. The CDR3 is 13 residues long. This CDR3 is CASSQVVGREQYF. In DNA form, the CDR3 reads TGTGCCAGCAGCCAAGTGGTGGGGAGGGAGCAGTACTTC.

The chain has TRBV4-2 and TRBJ1-5; TRBD1 might be the D (5 bases). This CDR3 is built from 15 residues. The ends were cut back, 2 bases at V and 9 bases at J, with 17 bases in the middle. CDR1 is LGHNA and CDR2 is YNFKEQ in the germline V gene. DNA of the CDR3: TGTGCCAGCAGCCAATCGGACACGGTTCTGGCGCCCCAGCATTTT. It specifies CASSQSDTVLAPQHF.

The rearrangement joins TRBV6-6 to TRBJ2-6; D uncertain. The V end lost 10 bases, the J end lost 0 bases, and 4 bases lay between the germline ends. Germline CDR1 MNHNY, CDR2 SVGAGI (reference sequence). The CDR3 extends over 12 amino acids. In DNA, the CDR3 is TGTGCCACTTCCTCTGGGGCCAACGTCCTGACTTTC. Protein sequence: CATSSGANVLTF.

The chain couples TRBV3-1 (or the pseudogene TRBV3-2) to TRBJ2-5; no clear D. V lost 3 bases to trimming and J lost 4 bases, with 9 bases between them. The CDR3 is 13 amino acids. Germline CDR1 and CDR2: LGHDT and YNNKEL (reference sequence). The CDR3 DNA is TGTGCCAGCAGCCATCTGTTGAGAGAGACCCAGTACTTC. Translated, it gives CASSHLLRETQYF.

This clone was observed a handful of times. The chain uses TRBV6-5 and TRBJ1-6; D possibly corresponds to TRBD1 (5 bases). The CDR3 extends over 15 amino acids. Germline-derived CDR1 and CDR2 are MNHEY and SVGAGI. V lost 6 bases, J lost 0 bases, and 9 bases lay in between. CDR3 coding DNA: TGTGCCAGCAGGGAGGGGAGCTCCTATAATTCACCCCTCCACTTT. Its translation is CASREGSSYNSPLHF.

As to this clone: One junction end does not reproduce the germline sequence, and a read error may be involved. The chain is built from TRBV5-1 and TRBJ1-4, with 9 bases fitting TRBD1. The CDR3 has 17 residues. Germline CDR1 is SGHRS and CDR2 is YFSETQ. CDR3 nucleotide sequence: TGCGCCAGCAGACGGGACAGGGAAATGGGGATTAATCAAAAACTGTTTTTT. This translates into CASRRDREMGINQKLFF.

The gene calls are TRBV4-2 and TRBJ2-1, with D unclear. This CDR3 contains 18 residues. V dropped 4 bases and J dropped 12 bases, with 31 bases sitting between them. Per germline, CDR1 LGHNA and CDR2 YNFKEQ. The CDR3 nucleotides read TGTGCCAGCAGCCCCGGAGTACCTACAATGAGCAGTTCTTTGGGGCAGTTCTTC. As protein: CASSPGVPTMSSSLGQFF.

The CDR3 DNA sequence: TGTGCCAGCAGACTGATTAGCAATCAGCCCCAGCATTTT. Encoded protein: CASRLISNQPQHF. This chain links TRBV28 with TRBJ1-5, with D unclear. The CDR3 contains 13 residues. Germline-derived CDR1 and CDR2 are MDHEN and SYDVKM. Trimming took 6 bases from V and 0 from J, leaving 6 bases between them.

This sequence joins TRBV7-9 and TRBJ2-7, with a tentative D call TRBD1 (6 bases). V lost 5 bases to trimming and J lost 1 base, with 12 bases between them. CDR1 and CDR2 from the germline V gene are SEHNR and FQNEAQ (reference sequence). The length of the CDR3 is 14 residues. The CDR3 coding sequence is TGTGCCAGCAGCCCAAACACAGGGTCCTACGAGCAGTACTTC. It yields the protein CASSPNTGSYEQYF.

The V and J genes are TRBV30 and TRBJ1-5; a weak D match, TRBD1 (5 bases). The germline gives CDR1 GTSNPN, CDR2 SVGIG (reference sequence). The V and J ends lost 5 bases and 4 bases respectively, with 15 bases between them. This CDR3 has 14 amino acids. In DNA, the CDR3 is TGTGCCTGGGGGTGGGGGGGATCAAATCAGCCCCAGCATTTT. Amino acids: CAWGWGGSNQPQHF. The variable domain in full, with the rest retrieved from reference TRBV30 and TRBJ1-5, is SQTIHQWPATLVQPVGSPLSLECTVEGTSNPNLYWYRQAAGRGLQLLFYSVGIGQISSEVPQNLSASRPQDRQFILSSKKLLLSDSGFYLCAWGWGGSNQPQHFGDGTRLSIL.

The V call is TRBV5-1, the J call TRBJ2-5; weak D call: TRBD2 (7 bases). Between the trimmed V and J ends, which lost 4 bases and 2 bases, there was a span of 12 bases. There are 14 residues in the CDR3. Per germline, CDR1 SGHRS and CDR2 YFSETQ. The CDR3 region is CASSTAGAQETQYF. Here the CDR3 DNA reads TGCGCCAGCAGCACCGCGGGGGCTCAAGAGACCCAGTACTTC.

The V gene is TRBV6-5, the J gene TRBJ1-1; D not resolved. The CDR3 runs to 14 residues. Germline V gene lookup returns CDR1 MNHEY and CDR2 SVGAGI. Trimming stripped 0 bases from V and 5 bases from J, with 10 bases between. The CDR3: CASSYSEERTEAFF. As DNA, the CDR3 is TGTGCCAGCAGTTACTCCGAGGAGAGGACTGAAGCTTTCTTT.

This sequence joins TRBV4-1 and TRBJ2-7; the D is unclear. The CDR3 consists of 14 residues. Germline loops: CDR1 MGHRA, CDR2 YSYEKL. Trimming removed 0 bases from V and 2 bases from J, with 8 bases in between. This chain's CDR3 is CASSQERYPYEQYF. CDR3 DNA: TGCGCCAGCAGCCAAGAGAGGTACCCCTACGAGCAGTACTTC.

V gene TRBV11-1 combines with J gene TRBJ1-1, with 8 bases lining up with TRBD1. Germline CDR1 SGHAT, CDR2 FQDESV (reference sequence). This CDR3 comprises 15 residues. After removal of 2 bases from V and 4 bases from J, the junction contained 6 bases not matched to a gene. The CDR3 DNA reads as TGTGCCAGCAGCTTATTCCAGGGGGCAGGCACTGAAGCTTTCTTT. Translation: CASSLFQGAGTEAFF. Variable domain in full (rest from reference TRBV11-1 and TRBJ1-1): EAEVAQSPRYKITEKSQAVAFWCDPISGHATLYWYRQILGQGPELLVQFQDESVVDDSQLPKDRFSAERLKGVDSTLKIQPAELGDSAMYLCASSLFQGAGTEAFFGQGTRLTVV.